These 10 T cell receptor beta chains share one sample of origin, sequenced in a study of spatial heterogeneity in lung cancer. Time point reported: blood at routine non-recurrence follow-up after resection. In TCRdb, the 5' RACE reads were re-called with MiXCR into one record per CDR3 protein. The data hold 110,000 or so distinct CDR3 sequences, with less than 14% observed a single time. The sample here was PBMCs, taken at follow-up. The receptors come from a female donor with early-stage non-small cell lung cancer.

The gene calls are TRBV7-2 and TRBJ2-2, with TRBD2 matching over 9 bases. The CDR3 runs to 18 residues. Germline V gives CDR1 SGHTA, CDR2 FQGNSA. V trimming: 0 bases; J trimming: 5 bases; junction bases outside the gene matches: 10. DNA of the CDR3: TGTGCCAGCAGCTTAGCCACCGTAGCGGGAGTTCCTACCGGGGAGCTGTTTTTT. It specifies CASSLATVAGVPTGELFF.

In this sample, this clonotype turned up many times. The chain employs TRBV6-5 and TRBJ2-4; 7 nucleotides agree with TRBD1. Germline CDR1 is MNHEY and CDR2 is SVGAGI. J lost 11 bases, V lost 6 bases, and 19 bases had no gene match. CDR3 length: 16 residues. The CDR3 loop is CASRKHKRTGKTLQYF. The CDR3 nucleotides read TGTGCCAGCAGAAAACACAAGCGGACAGGAAAGACTCTTCAGTACTTC.

This clonotype was seen ten or more times. The chain links TRBV4-2 to TRBJ2-3; a weak D match, TRBD2 (6 bases). Trimming removed 4 bases from V and 5 bases from J, with 16 bases in between. The CDR3 length is 15 residues. Germline values: CDR1 LGHNA, CDR2 YNFKEQ. The CDR3 DNA is TGTGCCAGCAGCCTGGAGGGGACCAACCGAGATACGCAGTATTTT. This translates into CASSLEGTNRDTQYF.

This clonotype turned up a few times. This chain connects TRBV11-2 to TRBJ2-1; 10 bases are shared with TRBD2. V was clipped by 7 bases and J by 2 bases; unmatched bases: 14. This CDR3 contains 18 residues. Germline V gene lookup returns CDR1 SGHAT and CDR2 FQNNGV. DNA for the CDR3: TGTGCCAGCATCCAAGCTAGCGGGAGTAGGAGGCCCTACAATGAGCAGTTCTTC. This translates into CASIQASGSRRPYNEQFF.

This clonotype was detected only a few times. The chain has TRBV11-2 and TRBJ2-7, with D tentatively TRBD2 (5 bases). The germline V gene encodes CDR1 SGHAT and CDR2 FQNNGV. V lost 0 bases and J lost 3, with 15 bases in between. The CDR3 has 16 amino acids. CDR3 in amino acids: CASSLELGGRSYEQYF. The CDR3 nucleotides read TGTGCCAGCAGCTTAGAATTAGGAGGCCGAAGCTACGAGCAGTACTTC.

The chain recombines TRBV10-3 with TRBJ2-7; 9 nucleotides line up with TRBD1. This CDR3 region has 12 residues. J gave up 6 bases and V 8 bases, and 5 bases lay outside the gene matches. Germline CDR1 ENHRY, CDR2 SYGVKD. DNA for the CDR3: TGTGCCATCCTACAGGGGGCCGGCGAGCAGTACTTC. Protein product: CAILQGAGEQYF.

The table lists this clonotype with a few counts. V usage is TRBV19 and J usage is TRBJ1-5; unclear D gene. CDR3 length: 16 amino acids. V shed 4 bases and J shed 2 bases, with 15 bases lying between them. Germline CDR1 reads LNHDA; CDR2 reads SQIVND (reference sequence). The CDR3 DNA reads TGTGCCAGTAGTAAGCAGGTGGGTAGAGGCAATCAGCCCCAGCATTTT. Residues: CASSKQVGRGNQPQHF. Variable domain in full (rest from reference TRBV19 and TRBJ1-5): DGGITQSPKYLFRKEGQNVTLSCEQNLNHDAMYWYRQDPGQGLRLIYYSQIVNDFQKGDIAEGYSVSREKKESFPLTVTSAQKNPTAFYLCASSKQVGRGNQPQHFGDGTRLSIL.

The rearrangement uses TRBV30 and TRBJ2-7; no reliable D call. Germline CDR1 GTSNPN, CDR2 SVGIG (reference sequence). This CDR3 contains 12 residues. Trimming removed 2 bases from V and 4 bases from J, with 9 bases in between. CDR3 DNA sequence: TGTGCCTGGAGTCCTGTAGGGTACGAGCAGTACTTC. Its translation: CAWSPVGYEQYF.

This clonotype was detected many times. The chain links TRBV19 to TRBJ2-3; TRBD2 matches at 12 bases. V shed 8 bases, J shed 0 bases, and the junction held 0 bases outside the gene matches. CDR3 length: 14 amino acids. Per the germline V gene, CDR1 is LNHDA and CDR2 is SQIVND (reference sequence). The chain's CDR3 is CASGLAGSTDTQYF. The CDR3 nucleotides read TGTGCCAGTGGACTAGCGGGGAGCACAGATACGCAGTATTTT.

This clonotype was found a few times. The chain joins TRBV5-8 to TRBJ2-4; D is undetermined. The CDR3 has 13 amino acids. Germline V gene sequence: CDR1 SGHTS, CDR2 YDEGEE. The V gene lost 6 bases and the J gene lost 0 bases, with 7 bases spanning the gap. The CDR3 nucleotides are TGTGCCAGCATAACCCTAGCCAAAAACATTCAGTACTTC. Translation gives CASITLAKNIQYF.